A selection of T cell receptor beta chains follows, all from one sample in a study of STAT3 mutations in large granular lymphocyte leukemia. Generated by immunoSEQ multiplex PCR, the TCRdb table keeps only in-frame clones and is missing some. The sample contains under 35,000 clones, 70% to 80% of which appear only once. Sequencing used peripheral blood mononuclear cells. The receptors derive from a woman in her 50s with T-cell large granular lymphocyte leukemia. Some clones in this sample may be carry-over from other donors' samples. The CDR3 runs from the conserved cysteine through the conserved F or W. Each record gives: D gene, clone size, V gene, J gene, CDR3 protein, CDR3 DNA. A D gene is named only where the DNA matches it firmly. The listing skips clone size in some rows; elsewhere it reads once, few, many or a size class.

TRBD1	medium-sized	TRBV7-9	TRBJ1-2	CASSPTGGLNNYGYTF	TGTGCCAGCAGCCCGACAGGGGGGCTTAATAACTATGGCTACACCTTC
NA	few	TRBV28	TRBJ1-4	CASTSGGEKLFF	TGTGCCAGCACCTCGGGGGGTGAAAAACTGTTTTTT
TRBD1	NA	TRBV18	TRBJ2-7	CASSPIGQGYTYEQYF	TGTGCCAGCTCACCTATCGGACAGGGGTATACCTACGAGCAGTACTTC
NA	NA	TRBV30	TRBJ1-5	CAWSRRIGNQPQHF	TGTGCCTGGAGTAGGAGAATTGGGAATCAGCCCCAGCATTTT
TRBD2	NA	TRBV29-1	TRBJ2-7	CSVEGLAGVSEQYF	TGCAGCGTTGAGGGTCTTGCGGGAGTGAGTGAGCAGTACTTC
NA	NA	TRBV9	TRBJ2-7	CASSDTGSGYEQYF	TGTGCCAGCAGTGACACAGGGTCCGGATACGAGCAGTACTTC
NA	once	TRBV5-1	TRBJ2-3	CASKLGTDTQYF	TGCGCCAGCAAGCTAGGGACAGATACGCAGTATTTT
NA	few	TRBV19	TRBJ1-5	CASSSQGLSNQPQHF	TGTGCCAGTAGTAGCCAAGGTCTTAGCAATCAGCCCCAGCATTTT
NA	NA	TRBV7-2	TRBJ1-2	CASSPSYYGYTF	TGTGCCAGCAGCCCCTCATACTATGGCTACACCTTC
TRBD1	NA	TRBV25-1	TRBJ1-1	CASSPIGQGSEAFF	TGTGCCAGCAGCCCTATCGGACAGGGGAGTGAAGCTTTCTTT
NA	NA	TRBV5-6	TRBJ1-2	CASSPEVDDPYGYTF	TGTGCCAGCAGCCCAGAGGTGGATGACCCCTATGGCTACACCTTC
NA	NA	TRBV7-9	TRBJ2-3	CASSPLDKGDTQYF	TGTGCCAGCAGCCCTCTGGATAAGGGGGATACGCAGTATTTT
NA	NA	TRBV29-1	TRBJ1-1	CSVEGRVTEAFF	TGCAGCGTTGAGGGCAGGGTAACTGAAGCTTTCTTT
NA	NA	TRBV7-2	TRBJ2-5	CASRSGPGPQETQYF	TGTGCCAGCCGCTCAGGTCCTGGGCCTCAAGAGACCCAGTACTTC
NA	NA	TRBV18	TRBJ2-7	CASSPTRGEQYF	TGTGCCAGCTCACCGACCCGCGGCGAGCAGTACTTC
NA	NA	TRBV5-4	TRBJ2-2	CASSPTQAPNTGELFF	TGTGCCAGCAGCCCCACCCAGGCACCGAACACCGGGGAGCTGTTTTTT
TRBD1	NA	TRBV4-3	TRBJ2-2	CASSQEAGGSTGELFF	TGCGCCAGCAGCCAAGAGGCAGGGGGTAGCACCGGGGAGCTGTTTTTT
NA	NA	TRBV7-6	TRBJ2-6	CASSSYSSGANVLTF	TGTGCCAGCAGCTCCTATAGCTCTGGGGCCAACGTCCTGACTTTC
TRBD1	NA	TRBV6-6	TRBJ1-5	CASSTGVDNQPQHF	TGTGCCAGCAGTACAGGGGTCGACAATCAGCCCCAGCATTTT
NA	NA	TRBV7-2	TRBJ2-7	CASSFGQAYEQYF	TGTGCCAGCAGCTTCGGACAAGCATACGAGCAGTACTTC
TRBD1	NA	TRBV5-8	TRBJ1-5	CASSLAGQLISPQHF	TGTGCCAGCAGCTTGGCGGGACAGCTTATATCGCCCCAGCATTTT
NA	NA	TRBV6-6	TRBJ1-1	CASSYQGVTEAFF	TGTGCCAGCAGTTACCAAGGAGTAACTGAAGCTTTCTTT
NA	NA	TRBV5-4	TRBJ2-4	CASSYGLRGQNIQYF	TGTGCCAGCAGCTACGGACTGAGGGGCCAAAACATTCAGTACTTC
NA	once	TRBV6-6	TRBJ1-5	CATRREPTDNQPQHF	TGTGCCACACGAAGGGAGCCTACGGACAATCAGCCCCAGCATTTT
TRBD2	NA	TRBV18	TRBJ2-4	CASSPPGGASFGLAKNIQYF	TGTGCCAGCTCACCCCCCGGGGGGGCATCCTTCGGTTTAGCCAAAAACATTCAGTACTTC
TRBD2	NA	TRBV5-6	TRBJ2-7	CASSGTSGGLEQYF	TGTGCCAGCAGCGGGACTAGCGGGGGACTTGAGCAGTACTTC
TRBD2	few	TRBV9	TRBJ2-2	CASSVGLAGLGGELFF	TGTGCCAGCAGCGTAGGGTTAGCGGGACTGGGCGGGGAGCTGTTTTTT
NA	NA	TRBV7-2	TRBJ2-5	CASSRRETQYF	TGTGCCAGCAGCCGTCGAGAGACCCAGTACTTC
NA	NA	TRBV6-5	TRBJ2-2	CASRVQSNTGELFF	TGTGCCAGCAGAGTACAATCGAACACCGGGGAGCTGTTTTTT